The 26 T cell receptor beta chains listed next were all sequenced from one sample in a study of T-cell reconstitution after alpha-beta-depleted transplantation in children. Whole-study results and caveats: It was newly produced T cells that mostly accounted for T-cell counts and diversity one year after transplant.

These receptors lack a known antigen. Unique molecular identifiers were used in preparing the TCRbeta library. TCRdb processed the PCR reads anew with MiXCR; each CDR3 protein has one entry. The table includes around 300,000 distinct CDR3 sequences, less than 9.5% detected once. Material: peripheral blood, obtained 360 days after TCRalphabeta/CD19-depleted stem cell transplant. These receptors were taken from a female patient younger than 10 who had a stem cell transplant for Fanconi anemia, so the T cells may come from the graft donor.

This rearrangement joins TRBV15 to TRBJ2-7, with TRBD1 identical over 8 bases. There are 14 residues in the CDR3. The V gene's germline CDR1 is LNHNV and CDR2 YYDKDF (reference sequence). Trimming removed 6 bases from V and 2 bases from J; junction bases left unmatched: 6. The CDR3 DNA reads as TGTGCCACCAGAAGGGCAGGGGGCCCCTACGAGCAGTACTTC. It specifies CATRRAGGPYEQYF. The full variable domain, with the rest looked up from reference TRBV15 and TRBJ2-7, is DAMVIQNPRYQVTQFGKPVTLSCSQTLNHNVMYWYQQKSSQAPKLLFHYYDKDFNNEADTPDNFQSRRPNTSFCFLDIRSPGLGDTAMYLCATRRAGGPYEQYFGPGTRLTVT.

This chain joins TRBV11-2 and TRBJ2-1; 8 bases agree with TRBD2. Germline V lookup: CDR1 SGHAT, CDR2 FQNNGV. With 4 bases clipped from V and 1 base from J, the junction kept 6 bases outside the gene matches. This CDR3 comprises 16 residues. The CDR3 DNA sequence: TGTGCCAGCAGCTCGTACCGGGGGGGGTCCTACAATGAGCAGTTCTTC. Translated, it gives CASSSYRGGSYNEQFF.

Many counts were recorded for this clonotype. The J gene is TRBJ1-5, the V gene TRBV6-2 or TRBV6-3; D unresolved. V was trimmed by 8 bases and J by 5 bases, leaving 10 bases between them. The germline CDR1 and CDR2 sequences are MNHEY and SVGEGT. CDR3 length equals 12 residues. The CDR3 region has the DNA TGTGCCAGCGGGCAGTTTGATCAGCCCCAGCATTTT. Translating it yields CASGQFDQPQHF.

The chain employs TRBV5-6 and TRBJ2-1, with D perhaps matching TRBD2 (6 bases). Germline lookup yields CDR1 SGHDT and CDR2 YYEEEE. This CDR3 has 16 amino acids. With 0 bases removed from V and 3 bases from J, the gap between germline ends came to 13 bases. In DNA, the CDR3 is TGTGCCAGCAGCTTGGTCCCACCGGAGGGCTACAATGAGCAGTTCTTC. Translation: CASSLVPPEGYNEQFF.

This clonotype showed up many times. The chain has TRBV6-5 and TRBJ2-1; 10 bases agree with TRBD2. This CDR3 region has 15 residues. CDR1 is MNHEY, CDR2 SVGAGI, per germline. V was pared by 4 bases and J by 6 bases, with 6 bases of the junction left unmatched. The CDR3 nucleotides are TGTGCCAGCAGTTCTCCGGGACTAGCGTCCAATGAGCAGTTCTTC. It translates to CASSSPGLASNEQFF.

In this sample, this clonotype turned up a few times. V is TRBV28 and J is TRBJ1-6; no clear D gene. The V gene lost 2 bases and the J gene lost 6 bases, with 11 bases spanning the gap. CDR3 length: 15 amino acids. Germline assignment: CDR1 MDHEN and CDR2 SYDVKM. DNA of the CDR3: TGTGCCAGCAGTTTAAAAGGGAGGGTTAATTCACCCCTCCACTTT. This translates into CASSLKGRVNSPLHF.

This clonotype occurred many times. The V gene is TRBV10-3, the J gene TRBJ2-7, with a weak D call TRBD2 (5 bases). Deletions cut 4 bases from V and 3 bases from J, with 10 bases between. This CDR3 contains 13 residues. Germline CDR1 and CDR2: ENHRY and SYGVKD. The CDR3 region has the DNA TGTGCCATCAGTGCGGGAATGGGCTACGAGCAGTACTTC. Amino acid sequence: CAISAGMGYEQYF.

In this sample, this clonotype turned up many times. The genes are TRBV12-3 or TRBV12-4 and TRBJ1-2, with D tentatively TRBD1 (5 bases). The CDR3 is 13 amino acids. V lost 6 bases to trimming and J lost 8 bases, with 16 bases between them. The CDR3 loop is CASSHLGGGGYTF. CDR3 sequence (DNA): TGTGCCAGCAGCCACCTGGGGGGTGGGGGCTACACCTTC.

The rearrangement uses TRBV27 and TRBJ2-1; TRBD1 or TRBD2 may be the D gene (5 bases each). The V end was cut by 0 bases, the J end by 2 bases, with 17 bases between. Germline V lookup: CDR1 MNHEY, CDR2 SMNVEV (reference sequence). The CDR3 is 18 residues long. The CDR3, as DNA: TGTGCCAGCAGTTTATCGGGGGACCTTTTGGGACCCTACAATGAGCAGTTCTTC. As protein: CASSLSGDLLGPYNEQFF.

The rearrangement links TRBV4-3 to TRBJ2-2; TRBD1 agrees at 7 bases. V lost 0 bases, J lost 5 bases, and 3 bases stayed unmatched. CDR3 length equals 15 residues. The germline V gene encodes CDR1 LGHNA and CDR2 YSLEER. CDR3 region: CASSQEDRRTGELFF. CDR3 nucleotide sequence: TGCGCCAGCAGCCAAGAGGACAGGCGGACCGGGGAGCTGTTTTTT.

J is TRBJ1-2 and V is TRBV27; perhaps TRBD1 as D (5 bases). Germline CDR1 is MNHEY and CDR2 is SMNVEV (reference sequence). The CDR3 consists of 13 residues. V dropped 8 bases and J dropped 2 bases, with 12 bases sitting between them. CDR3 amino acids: CASSVGRNYGYTF. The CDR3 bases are TGTGCCAGCTCGGTGGGACGGAACTATGGCTACACCTTC.

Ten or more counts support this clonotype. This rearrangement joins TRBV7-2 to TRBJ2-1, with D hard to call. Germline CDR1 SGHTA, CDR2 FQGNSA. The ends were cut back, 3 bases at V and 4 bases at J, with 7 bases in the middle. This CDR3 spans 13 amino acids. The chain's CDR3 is CASSLIRYNEQFF. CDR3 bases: TGTGCCAGCAGCTTGATACGGTACAATGAGCAGTTCTTC.

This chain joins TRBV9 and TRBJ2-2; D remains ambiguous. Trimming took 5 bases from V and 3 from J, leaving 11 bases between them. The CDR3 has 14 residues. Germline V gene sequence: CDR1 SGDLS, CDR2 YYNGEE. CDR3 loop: CASRTAVDTGELFF. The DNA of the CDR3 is TGTGCCAGCAGGACGGCAGTGGACACCGGGGAGCTGTTTTTT.

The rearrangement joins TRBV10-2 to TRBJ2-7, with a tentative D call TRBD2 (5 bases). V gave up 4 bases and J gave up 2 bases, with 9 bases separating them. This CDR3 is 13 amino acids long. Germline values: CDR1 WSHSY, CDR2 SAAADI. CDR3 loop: CASSAGGTYEQYF. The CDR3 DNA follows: TGCGCCAGCAGTGCTGGAGGAACCTACGAGCAGTACTTC.

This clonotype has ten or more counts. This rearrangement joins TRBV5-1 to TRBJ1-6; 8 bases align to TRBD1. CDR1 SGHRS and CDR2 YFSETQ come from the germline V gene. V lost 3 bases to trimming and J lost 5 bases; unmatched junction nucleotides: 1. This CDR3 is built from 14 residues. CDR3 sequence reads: CASSSGQDNSPLHF. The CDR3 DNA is TGCGCCAGCAGCTCGGGACAGGATAATTCACCCCTCCACTTT.

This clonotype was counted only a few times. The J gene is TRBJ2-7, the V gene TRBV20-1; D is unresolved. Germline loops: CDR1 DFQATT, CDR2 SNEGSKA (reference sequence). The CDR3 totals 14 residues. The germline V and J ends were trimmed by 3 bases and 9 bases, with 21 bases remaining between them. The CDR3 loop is CSASNRLMATRQYV. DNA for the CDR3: TGCAGTGCTAGTAACCGGCTGATGGCTACGAGGCAGTACGTC.

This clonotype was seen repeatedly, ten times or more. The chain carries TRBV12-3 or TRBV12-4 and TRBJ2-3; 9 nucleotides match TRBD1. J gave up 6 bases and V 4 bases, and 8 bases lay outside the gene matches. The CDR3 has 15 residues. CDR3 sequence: CASSSDRGRADTQYF. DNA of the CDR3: TGTGCCAGCAGTTCGGACAGGGGTCGGGCGGATACGCAGTATTTT.

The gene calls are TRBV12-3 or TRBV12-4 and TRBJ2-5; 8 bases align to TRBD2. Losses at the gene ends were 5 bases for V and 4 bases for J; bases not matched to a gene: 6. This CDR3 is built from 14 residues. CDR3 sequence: CASSERGGPETQYF. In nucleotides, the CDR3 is TGTGCCAGCAGTGAACGCGGGGGGCCAGAGACCCAGTACTTC.

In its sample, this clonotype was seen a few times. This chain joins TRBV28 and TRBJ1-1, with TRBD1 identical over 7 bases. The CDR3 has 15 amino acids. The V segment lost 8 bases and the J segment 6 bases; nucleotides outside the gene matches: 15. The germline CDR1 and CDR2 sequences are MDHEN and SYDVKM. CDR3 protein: CASSSDRVVGAEAFF. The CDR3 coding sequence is TGTGCCAGCTCCTCCGACAGGGTGGTGGGCGCTGAAGCTTTCTTT. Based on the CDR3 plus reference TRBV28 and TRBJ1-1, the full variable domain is DVKVTQSSRYLVKRTGEKVFLECVQDMDHENMFWYRQDPGLGLRLIYFSYDVKMKEKGDIPEGYSVSREKKERFSLILESASTNQTSMYLCASSSDRVVGAEAFFGQGTRLTVV.

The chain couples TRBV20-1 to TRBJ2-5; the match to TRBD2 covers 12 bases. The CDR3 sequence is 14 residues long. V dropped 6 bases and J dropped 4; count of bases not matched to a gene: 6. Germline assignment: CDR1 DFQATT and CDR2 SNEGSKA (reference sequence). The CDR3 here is CSAATSGGIETQYF. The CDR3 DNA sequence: TGCAGTGCGGCTACTAGCGGGGGGATAGAGACCCAGTACTTC.

The CDR3 region has the DNA TGTGCCAGCAGCCCGATTTGGACAGCAAATAATGAAAAACTGTTTTTT. Encoded protein: CASSPIWTANNEKLFF. The chain combines TRBV6-2 or TRBV6-3 with TRBJ1-4; tentative D call: TRBD1 (6 bases). The V end was cut by 6 bases, the J end by 4 bases, with 18 bases between. The CDR3 is 16 amino acids. Germline CDR1 MNHEY, CDR2 SVGEGT.

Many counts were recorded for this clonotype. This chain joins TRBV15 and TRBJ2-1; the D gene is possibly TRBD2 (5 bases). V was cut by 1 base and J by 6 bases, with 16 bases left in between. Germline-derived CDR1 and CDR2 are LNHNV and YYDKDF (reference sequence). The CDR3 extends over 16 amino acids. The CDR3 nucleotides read TGTGCCACCAGCAGAGCAGGAGGATTGCTCTCCAATGAGCAGTTCTTC. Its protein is CATSRAGGLLSNEQFF.

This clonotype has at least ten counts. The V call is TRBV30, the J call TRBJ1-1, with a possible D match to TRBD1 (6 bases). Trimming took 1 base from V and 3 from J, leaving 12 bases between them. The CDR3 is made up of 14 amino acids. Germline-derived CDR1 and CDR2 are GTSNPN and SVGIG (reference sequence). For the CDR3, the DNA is TGTGCCTGGAGTGAGGCAGGGGATTACACTGAAGCTTTCTTT. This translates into CAWSEAGDYTEAFF. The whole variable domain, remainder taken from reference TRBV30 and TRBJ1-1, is SQTIHQWPATLVQPVGSPLSLECTVEGTSNPNLYWYRQAAGRGLQLLFYSVGIGQISSEVPQNLSASRPQDRQFILSSKKLLLSDSGFYLCAWSEAGDYTEAFFGQGTRLTVV.

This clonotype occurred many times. The CDR3 loop is CASSRTSGRDNEQFF. The CDR3 coding sequence is TGTGCCAGCAGCCGGACTAGCGGGAGGGACAATGAGCAGTTCTTC. This sequence joins TRBV3-1 and TRBJ2-1; 15 bases are a match to TRBD2. Germline lookup yields CDR1 LGHDT and CDR2 YNNKEL (reference sequence). Trimming cost V 4 bases and J 5 bases; bases outside gene matches: 0. The CDR3 extends over 15 amino acids.

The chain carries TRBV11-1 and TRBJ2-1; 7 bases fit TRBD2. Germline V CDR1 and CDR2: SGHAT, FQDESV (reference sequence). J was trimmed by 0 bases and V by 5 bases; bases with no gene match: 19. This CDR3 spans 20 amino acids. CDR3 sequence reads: CASSTTIISSGMSSYNEQFF. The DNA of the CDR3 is TGTGCCAGCAGCACCACCATAATATCCAGCGGGATGAGCTCCTACAATGAGCAGTTCTTC.

CDR3 sequence: CASSLGFWNQATNEKLFF. The CDR3 region has the DNA TGCGCCAGCAGCTTAGGGTTTTGGAATCAGGCAACTAATGAAAAACTGTTTTTT. The J gene is TRBJ1-4, the V gene TRBV5-1; D unclear. From germline, CDR1 is SGHRS and CDR2 YFSETQ. The CDR3 length is 18 residues. V lost 2 bases to trimming and J lost 0 bases, with 17 bases between them.